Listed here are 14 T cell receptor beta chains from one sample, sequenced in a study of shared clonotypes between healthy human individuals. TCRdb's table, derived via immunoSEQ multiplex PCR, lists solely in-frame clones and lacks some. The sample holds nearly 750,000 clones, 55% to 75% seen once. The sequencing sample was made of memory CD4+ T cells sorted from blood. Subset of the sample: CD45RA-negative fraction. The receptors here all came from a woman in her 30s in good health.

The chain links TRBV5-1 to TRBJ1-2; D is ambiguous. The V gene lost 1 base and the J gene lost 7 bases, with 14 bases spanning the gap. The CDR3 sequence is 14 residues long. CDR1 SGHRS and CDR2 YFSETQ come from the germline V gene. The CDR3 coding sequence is TGCGCCAGCAGCTTGTCTTGGGGAAAGCGTGGCTACACCTTC. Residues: CASSLSWGKRGYTF.

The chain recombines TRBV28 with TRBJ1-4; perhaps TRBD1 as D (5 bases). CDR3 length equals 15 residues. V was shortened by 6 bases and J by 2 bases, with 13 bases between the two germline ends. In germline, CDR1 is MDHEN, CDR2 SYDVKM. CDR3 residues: CASREVGGTNEKLFF. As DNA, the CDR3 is TGTGCCAGCAGGGAGGTGGGGGGTACTAATGAAAAACTGTTTTTT. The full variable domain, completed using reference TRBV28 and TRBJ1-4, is DVKVTQSSRYLVKRTGEKVFLECVQDMDHENMFWYRQDPGLGLRLIYFSYDVKMKEKGDIPEGYSVSREKKERFSLILESASTNQTSMYLCASREVGGTNEKLFFGSGTQLSVL.

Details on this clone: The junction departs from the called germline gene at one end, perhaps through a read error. Written as DNA, the CDR3 is TGTGCCTGGAGTGTGAAGGGACTAGCGGGAGCCTCCCACAATGAGCAGTTCTTC. Encoded protein: CAWSVKGLAGASHNEQFF. This chain uses TRBV30 with TRBJ2-1, with 14 bases identical to TRBD2. Germline assignment: CDR1 GTSNPN and CDR2 SVGIG (reference sequence). This CDR3 is 18 amino acids long.

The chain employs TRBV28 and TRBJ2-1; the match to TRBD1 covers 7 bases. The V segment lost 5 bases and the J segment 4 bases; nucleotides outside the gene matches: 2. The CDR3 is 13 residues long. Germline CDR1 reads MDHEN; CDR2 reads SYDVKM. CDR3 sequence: CASSRGQYNEQFF. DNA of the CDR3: TGTGCCAGCAGTAGGGGACAGTACAATGAGCAGTTCTTC.

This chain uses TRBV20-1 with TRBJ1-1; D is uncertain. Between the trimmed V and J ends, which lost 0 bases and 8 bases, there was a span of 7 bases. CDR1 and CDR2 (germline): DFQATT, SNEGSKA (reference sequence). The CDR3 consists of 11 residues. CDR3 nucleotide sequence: TGCAGTGCTAGAGATGGAATAGAAGCTTTCTTT. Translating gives CSARDGIEAFF.

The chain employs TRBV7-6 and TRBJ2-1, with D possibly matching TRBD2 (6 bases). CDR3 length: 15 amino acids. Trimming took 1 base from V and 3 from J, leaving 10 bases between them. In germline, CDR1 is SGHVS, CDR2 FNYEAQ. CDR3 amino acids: CASSLGAGNYNEQFF. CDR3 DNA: TGTGCCAGCAGCTTAGGGGCGGGGAACTACAATGAGCAGTTCTTC.

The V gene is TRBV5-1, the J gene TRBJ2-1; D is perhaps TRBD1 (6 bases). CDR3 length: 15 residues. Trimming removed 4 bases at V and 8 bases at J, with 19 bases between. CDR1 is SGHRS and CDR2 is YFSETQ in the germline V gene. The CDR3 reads CASSLWGHEGHEQFF. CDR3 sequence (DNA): TGCGCCAGCAGCCTCTGGGGACACGAGGGACATGAGCAGTTCTTC.

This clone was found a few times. The CDR3 loop is CASSPDVLSGNTIYF. The CDR3 nucleotides are TGTGCCAGCAGCCCTGACGTCCTCAGTGGAAACACCATATATTTT. The rearrangement uses TRBV7-2 and TRBJ1-3, with unresolved D. This CDR3 has 15 amino acids. Germline CDR1 SGHTA, CDR2 FQGNSA. With 5 bases removed from V and 3 bases from J, the gap between germline ends came to 14 bases.

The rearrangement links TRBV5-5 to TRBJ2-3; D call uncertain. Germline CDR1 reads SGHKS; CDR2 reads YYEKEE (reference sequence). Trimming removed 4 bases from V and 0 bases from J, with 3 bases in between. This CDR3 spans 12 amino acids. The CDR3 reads CASSTSTDTQYF. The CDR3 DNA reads TGTGCCAGCAGCACGAGCACAGATACGCAGTATTTT.

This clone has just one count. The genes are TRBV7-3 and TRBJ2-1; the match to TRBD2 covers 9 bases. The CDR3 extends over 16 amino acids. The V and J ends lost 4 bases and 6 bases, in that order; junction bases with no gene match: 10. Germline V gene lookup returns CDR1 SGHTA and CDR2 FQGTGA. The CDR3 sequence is CASSYLTSGVVNEQFF. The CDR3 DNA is TGTGCCAGCAGCTACCTGACTAGCGGAGTTGTCAATGAGCAGTTCTTC.

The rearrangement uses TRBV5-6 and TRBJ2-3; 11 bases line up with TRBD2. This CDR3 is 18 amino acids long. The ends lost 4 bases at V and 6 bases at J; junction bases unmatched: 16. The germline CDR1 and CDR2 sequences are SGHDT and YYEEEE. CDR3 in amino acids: CASSQNLLAGVTLDTQYF. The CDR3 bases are TGTGCCAGCAGCCAAAACCTACTAGCGGGAGTGACGTTGGATACGCAGTATTTT. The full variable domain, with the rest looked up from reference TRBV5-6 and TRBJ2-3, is DAGVTQSPTHLIKTRGQQVTLRCSPKSGHDTVSWYQQALGQGPQFIFQYYEEEERQRGNFPDRFSGHQFPNYSSELNVNALLLGDSALYLCASSQNLLAGVTLDTQYFGPGTRLTVL.

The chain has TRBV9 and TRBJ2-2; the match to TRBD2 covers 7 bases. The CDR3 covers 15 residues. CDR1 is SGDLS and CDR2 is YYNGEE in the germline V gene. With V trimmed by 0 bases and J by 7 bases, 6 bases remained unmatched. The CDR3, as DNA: TGTGCCAGCAGCGTAGGGAAGCGGGATAGCGGGGAGCTGTTTTTT. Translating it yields CASSVGKRDSGELFF.

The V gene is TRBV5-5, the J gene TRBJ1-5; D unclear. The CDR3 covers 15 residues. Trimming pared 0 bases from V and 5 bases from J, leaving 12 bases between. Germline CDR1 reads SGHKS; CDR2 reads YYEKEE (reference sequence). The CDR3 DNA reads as TGTGCCAGCAGCTTGGGGGAGGGTACTGATCAGCCCCAGCATTTT. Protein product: CASSLGEGTDQPQHF.

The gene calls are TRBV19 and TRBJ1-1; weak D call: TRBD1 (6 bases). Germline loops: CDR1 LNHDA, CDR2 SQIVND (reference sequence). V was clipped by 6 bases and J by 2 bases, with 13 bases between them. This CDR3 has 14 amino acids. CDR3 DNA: TGTGCCAGTAGCCCTCAGACAGGAAACACTGAAGCTTTCTTT. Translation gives CASSPQTGNTEAFF.